Following are 17 T cell receptor beta chains from one sample sequenced in a study of shared clonotypes between healthy human individuals. Measured with immunoSEQ multiplex PCR; TCRdb has only the in-frame clones, and not every one. The data contain some 1.1 million clones, 77% of them seen just once; the ten biggest clones take up almost 0.9%. Source material: memory CD4+ T cells from PBMCs. Described subset: CD45RA-negative fraction. These receptors all stem from a man between 18 and 29 years old in good health. Some clones in this sample may be carry-over from other donors' samples.

The gene calls are TRBV28 and TRBJ2-3, with D unclear. The germline gives CDR1 MDHEN, CDR2 SYDVKM. This CDR3 has 17 amino acids. Trimming took 3 bases from V and 0 from J, leaving 16 bases between them. In DNA form, the CDR3 reads TGTGCCAGCAGTTTCGGCTATATCAGTCACAGCACAGATACGCAGTATTTT. Its protein product is CASSFGYISHSTDTQYF.

The chain carries TRBV29-1 and TRBJ1-1; TRBD1 matches 8 bases. CDR3 length: 13 amino acids. J lost 0 bases, V lost 3 bases, and 0 bases had no gene match. The V gene's germline CDR1 is SQVTM and CDR2 ANQGSEA. CDR3 amino acids: CSVEGQVNTEAFF. CDR3 in DNA: TGCAGCGTTGAGGGACAGGTGAACACTGAAGCTTTCTTT.

Details on this clone: At one of its ends the junction is not consistent with the germline gene, which may arise from a read error. The identical CDR3 is also encoded by other nucleotide sequences in the sample. The chain has TRBV25-1 and TRBJ1-1, with D possibly TRBD1 on 5 matching bases. CDR3 size: 14 residues. Germline V lookup: CDR1 MGHDK, CDR2 SYGVNS. CDR3 bases: TGCGCCAGCAGTGAATATGTAGGGGACACTGAAGCTTTCTTT. Residues: CASSEYVGDTEAFF. The full variable domain, its missing parts supplied by reference TRBV25-1 and TRBJ1-1, is EADIYQTPRYLVIGTGKKITLECSQTMGHDKMYWYQQDPGMELHLIHYSYGVNSTEKGDLSSESTVSRIRTEHFPLTLESARPSHTSQYLCASSEYVGDTEAFFGQGTRLTVV.

This clone came up once. This sequence joins TRBV19 and TRBJ2-1; D is perhaps TRBD1 (6 bases). The germline V gene has CDR1 LNHDA and CDR2 SQIVND (reference sequence). There are 15 residues in the CDR3. Trimming took off 8 bases at V and 6 bases at J, with 20 bases between the two ends. The CDR3 coding sequence is TGTGCCAGTTCTGGGAACAGGGAAGGTACCAATGAGCAGTTCTTC. Its translation: CASSGNREGTNEQFF.

The genes are TRBV7-3 and TRBJ2-7; D call uncertain. In germline, CDR1 is SGHTA, CDR2 FQGTGA. The CDR3 extends over 15 amino acids. V was cut by 5 bases and J by 5 bases, with 19 bases left in between. The CDR3 loop is CASSPMAAALNEQYF. The CDR3 DNA reads TGTGCCAGCAGCCCTATGGCCGCGGCACTAAACGAGCAGTACTTC.

There are a few counts of this clone. The V gene is TRBV7-6, the J gene TRBJ2-1, with D perhaps assigned TRBD1 or TRBD2 (7 bases each). The germline CDR1 and CDR2 sequences are SGHVS and FNYEAQ. The CDR3 totals 16 residues. The V end was cut by 4 bases, the J end by 3 bases, with 16 bases between. This CDR3 is CASSSSTGRVYNEQFF. Here the CDR3 DNA reads TGTGCCAGCAGCTCCTCGACAGGGAGGGTCTACAATGAGCAGTTCTTC.

Details on this clone: Other DNA sequences in this specimen translate into the identical CDR3. The genes are TRBV2 and TRBJ1-4; no reliable D call. V was trimmed by 5 bases and J by 0 bases, leaving 7 bases between them. This CDR3 region has 14 residues. The germline CDR1 and CDR2 sequences are SNHLY and FYNNEI. The CDR3 loop reads CASSRSATNEKLFF. DNA for the CDR3: TGTGCCAGCAGTCGATCCGCAACTAATGAAAAACTGTTTTTT.

The chain is built from TRBV27 and TRBJ2-7; a weak D match, TRBD1 (6 bases). The CDR3 covers 17 residues. Germline lookup yields CDR1 MNHEY and CDR2 SMNVEV (reference sequence). Between the trimmed V and J ends, which lost 6 bases and 1 base, there was a span of 22 bases. DNA for the CDR3: TGTGCCAGCAGCCTCAGGGGCCCACCACCACCTTCCTACGAGCAGTACTTC. Translating gives CASSLRGPPPPSYEQYF.

In its sample, this clone was seen many times. This chain uses TRBV29-1 with TRBJ2-1, with D perhaps matching TRBD2 (6 bases). The length of the CDR3 is 11 residues. Germline assignment: CDR1 SQVTM and CDR2 ANQGSEA. The CDR3 loop reads CGIADYNEQFF. The CDR3 DNA follows: TGCGGTATAGCGGATTACAATGAGCAGTTCTTC.

This clone occurred a few times. This chain links TRBV7-3 with TRBJ2-2, with 8 bases matching TRBD2. CDR3 size: 16 residues. CDR1 is SGHTA, CDR2 FQGTGA, per germline. V was pared by 3 bases and J by 3 bases, with 6 bases of the junction left unmatched. CDR3 protein: CASSFTSGGDTGELFF. For the CDR3, the DNA is TGTGCCAGCAGCTTCACTAGCGGAGGGGACACCGGGGAGCTGTTTTTT.

This clone was seen at least ten times. The rearrangement joins TRBV5-6 to TRBJ2-2, with a tentative D call TRBD2 (6 bases). This CDR3 is built from 13 residues. CDR1 is SGHDT and CDR2 is YYEEEE in the germline V gene. V lost 3 bases, J lost 3 bases, and 6 bases lay in between. The CDR3 region has the DNA TGTGCCAGCAGCTGGGACTACACCGGGGAGCTGTTTTTT. It is translated as CASSWDYTGELFF.

This CDR3 reads CASRQGGITDTQYF. As DNA, the CDR3 is TGTGCCAGCAGGCAAGGCGGAATCACAGATACGCAGTATTTT. V and J are TRBV28 and TRBJ2-3; no definite D call. The V end was cut by 6 bases, the J end by 2 bases, with 12 bases between. The CDR3 extends over 14 amino acids. Germline V gives CDR1 MDHEN, CDR2 SYDVKM.

The genes are TRBV5-4 and TRBJ2-7; TRBD2 might be the D (5 bases). Germline CDR1 SGHNT, CDR2 YYREEE (reference sequence). The CDR3 runs 14 residues. The V gene lost 4 bases and the J gene lost 2 bases, with 13 bases spanning the gap. The CDR3 DNA follows: TGTGCCAGCAGCAAGCAGGACTTTACCTACGAGCAGTACTTC. It is translated as CASSKQDFTYEQYF.

The chain is built from TRBV6-5 and TRBJ1-2; 8 nucleotides agree with TRBD1. The ends lost 6 bases at V and 4 bases at J; junction bases unmatched: 10. Germline assignment: CDR1 MNHEY and CDR2 SVGAGI. This CDR3 is 15 amino acids long. In DNA form, the CDR3 reads TGTGCCAGCAGACCCCAAACAGGGGGAGGCTATGGCTACACCTTC. It encodes CASRPQTGGGYGYTF.

This chain links TRBV28 with TRBJ1-1, with D perhaps matching TRBD1 (5 bases). Germline V gene lookup returns CDR1 MDHEN and CDR2 SYDVKM. This CDR3 has 8 residues. Here the CDR3 DNA reads TGTCGAACTGGGGGAGCTTTCTTT. Protein: CRTGGAFF.

This clone was counted once. The chain combines TRBV5-1 with TRBJ2-3, with TRBD1 matching 9 bases. CDR1 is SGHRS, CDR2 YFSETQ, per germline. The length of the CDR3 is 15 residues. J was trimmed by 2 bases and V by 7 bases; bases with no gene match: 8. The CDR3 nucleotides are TGCGCCAGCGTCCCGGGACAGGGATTCACAGATACGCAGTATTTT. Residues: CASVPGQGFTDTQYF.

The chain couples TRBV5-6 to TRBJ2-1; TRBD2 agrees at 7 bases. The CDR3 is 15 amino acids. The ends lost 4 bases at V and 6 bases at J; junction bases unmatched: 10. The germline V gene has CDR1 SGHDT and CDR2 YYEEEE. The CDR3 coding sequence is TGTGCCAGCAGCCACGCACTAGCGCGGCTCAATGAGCAGTTCTTC. Its translation: CASSHALARLNEQFF. The full variable domain, rest sourced from reference TRBV5-6 and TRBJ2-1, is DAGVTQSPTHLIKTRGQQVTLRCSPKSGHDTVSWYQQALGQGPQFIFQYYEEEERQRGNFPDRFSGHQFPNYSSELNVNALLLGDSALYLCASSHALARLNEQFFGPGTRLTVL.